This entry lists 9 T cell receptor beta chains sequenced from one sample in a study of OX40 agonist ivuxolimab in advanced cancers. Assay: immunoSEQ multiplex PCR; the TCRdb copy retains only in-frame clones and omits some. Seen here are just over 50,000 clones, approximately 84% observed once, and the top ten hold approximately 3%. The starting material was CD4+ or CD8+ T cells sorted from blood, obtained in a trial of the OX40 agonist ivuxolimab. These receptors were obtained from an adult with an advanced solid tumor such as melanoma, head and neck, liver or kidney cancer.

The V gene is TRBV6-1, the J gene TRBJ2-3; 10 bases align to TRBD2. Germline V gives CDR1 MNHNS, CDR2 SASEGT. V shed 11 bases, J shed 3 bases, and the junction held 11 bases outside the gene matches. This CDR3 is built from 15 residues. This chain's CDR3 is CAGNHLAGVTDTQYF. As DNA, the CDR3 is TGTGCCGGAAACCACCTAGCGGGGGTGACAGATACGCAGTATTTT.

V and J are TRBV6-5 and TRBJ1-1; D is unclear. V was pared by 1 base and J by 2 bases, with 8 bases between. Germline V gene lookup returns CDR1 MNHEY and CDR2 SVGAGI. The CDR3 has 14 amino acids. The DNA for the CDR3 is TGTGCCAGCAGTTACTGGCAGCCAAACACTGAAGCTTTCTTT. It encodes CASSYWQPNTEAFF.

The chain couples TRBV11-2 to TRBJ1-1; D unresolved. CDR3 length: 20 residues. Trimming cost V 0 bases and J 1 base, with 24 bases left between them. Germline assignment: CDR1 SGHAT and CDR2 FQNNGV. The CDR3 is CASSLDRYRLVSEPNTEAFF. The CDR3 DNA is TGTGCCAGCAGCTTAGATCGGTACCGCTTAGTGTCAGAGCCGAACACTGAAGCTTTCTTT.

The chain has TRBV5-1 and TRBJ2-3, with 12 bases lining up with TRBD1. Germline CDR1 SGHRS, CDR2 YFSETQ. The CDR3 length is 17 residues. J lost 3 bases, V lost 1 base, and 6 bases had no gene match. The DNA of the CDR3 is TGCGCCAGCAGCTTGACTTTGGGACAGGGGGCGACAGATACGCAGTATTTT. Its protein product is CASSLTLGQGATDTQYF. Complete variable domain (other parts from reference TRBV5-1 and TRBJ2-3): KAGVTQTPRYLIKTRGQQVTLSCSPISGHRSVSWYQQTPGQGLQFLFEYFSETQRNKGNFPGRFSGRQFSNSRSEMNVSTLELGDSALYLCASSLTLGQGATDTQYFGPGTRLTVL.

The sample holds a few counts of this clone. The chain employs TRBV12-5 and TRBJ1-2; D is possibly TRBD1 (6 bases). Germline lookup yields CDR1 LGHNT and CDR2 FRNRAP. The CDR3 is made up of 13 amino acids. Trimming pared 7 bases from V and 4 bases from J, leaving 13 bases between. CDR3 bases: TGTGCTAGTGCCCCACAGGGTACCTATGGCTACACCTTC. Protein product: CASAPQGTYGYTF.

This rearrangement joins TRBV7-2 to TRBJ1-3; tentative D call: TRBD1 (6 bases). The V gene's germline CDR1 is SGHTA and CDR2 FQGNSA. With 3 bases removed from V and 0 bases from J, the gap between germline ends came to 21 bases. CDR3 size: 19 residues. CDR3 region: CASSFRGLANTNSGNTIYF. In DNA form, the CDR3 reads TGTGCCAGCAGCTTCAGGGGACTGGCAAACACTAACTCTGGAAACACCATATATTTT.

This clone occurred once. CDR3: CSVQDYGYTF. As DNA, the CDR3 is TGCAGTGTGCAGGACTATGGCTACACCTTC. The rearrangement joins TRBV20-1 to TRBJ1-2; no firm D call. CDR1 is DFQATT, CDR2 SNEGSKA, per germline (reference sequence). Trimming took off 7 bases at V and 3 bases at J, with 6 bases between the two ends. The CDR3 is 10 amino acids.

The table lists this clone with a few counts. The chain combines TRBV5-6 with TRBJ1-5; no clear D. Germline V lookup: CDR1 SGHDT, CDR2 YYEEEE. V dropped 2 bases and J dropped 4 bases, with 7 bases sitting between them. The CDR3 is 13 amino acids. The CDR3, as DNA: TGTGCCAGCAGCTTAACAGTTAATCAGCCCCAGCATTTT. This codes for CASSLTVNQPQHF.

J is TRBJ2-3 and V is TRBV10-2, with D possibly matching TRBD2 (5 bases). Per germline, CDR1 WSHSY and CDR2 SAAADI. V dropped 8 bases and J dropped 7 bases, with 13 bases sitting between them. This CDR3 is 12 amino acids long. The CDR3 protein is CASGEGLYTQYF. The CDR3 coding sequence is TGCGCCAGCGGCGAGGGCCTATATACGCAGTATTTT.